This TCR beta chain came from a study of T cell repertoires in cytomegalovirus infection. The overall study: Researchers turned to recently identified HLA-C-restricted CMV epitopes as well as well-studied HLA-B-restricted ones.

The CDR3 is 14 residues long. Losses at the gene ends were 7 bases for V and 1 base for J; bases not matched to a gene: 9. CDR1 DFQATT and CDR2 SNEGSKA come from the germline V gene (reference sequence). With respect to this clonotype: Antigen specificity is unknown.

Study-wide findings and caveats: The ex vivo response was dominated by HLA-C-restricted CMV-specific TCR beta clonotypes.

MiXCR, applied by TCRdb to the reads, yields one record per CDR3 protein. The sample records roughly 700,000 distinct CDR3 sequences, around 30% being singletons. Material: cultured PBMCs, obtained from culture after CMV antigen stimulation. The chain combines TRBV20-1 with TRBJ1-1; TRBD1 matches at 7 bases. The receptor comes from a human donor in good health (CMV status not recorded). Some clones in this sample may be carry-over from other donors' samples. The CDR3 DNA sequence: TGCAGTGTAAGTTCAGGGGGAAGGAACACTGAAGCTTTCTTT. It yields the protein CSVSSGGRNTEAFF.